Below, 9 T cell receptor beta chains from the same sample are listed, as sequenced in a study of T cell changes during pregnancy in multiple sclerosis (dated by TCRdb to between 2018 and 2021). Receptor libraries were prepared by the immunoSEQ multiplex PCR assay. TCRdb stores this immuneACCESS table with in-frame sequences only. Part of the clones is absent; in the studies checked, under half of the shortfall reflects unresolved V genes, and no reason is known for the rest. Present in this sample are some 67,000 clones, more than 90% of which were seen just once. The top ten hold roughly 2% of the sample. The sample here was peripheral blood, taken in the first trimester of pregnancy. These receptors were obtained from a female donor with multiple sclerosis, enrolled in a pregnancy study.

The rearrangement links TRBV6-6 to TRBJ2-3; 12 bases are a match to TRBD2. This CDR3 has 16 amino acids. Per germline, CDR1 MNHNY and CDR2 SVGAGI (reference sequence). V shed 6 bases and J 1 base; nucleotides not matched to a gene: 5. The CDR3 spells CASRTTSGGGTDTQYF. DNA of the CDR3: TGTGCCAGCAGGACGACTAGCGGGGGTGGCACAGATACGCAGTATTTT.

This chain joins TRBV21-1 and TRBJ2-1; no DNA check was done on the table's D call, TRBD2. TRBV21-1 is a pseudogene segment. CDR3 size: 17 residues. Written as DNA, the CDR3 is TGTGCCAGCCGTGGTGAGGGGGTCCAGCGGGGGTGGGGTGAGCAGTTCTTC. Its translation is CASRGEGVQRGWGEQFF.

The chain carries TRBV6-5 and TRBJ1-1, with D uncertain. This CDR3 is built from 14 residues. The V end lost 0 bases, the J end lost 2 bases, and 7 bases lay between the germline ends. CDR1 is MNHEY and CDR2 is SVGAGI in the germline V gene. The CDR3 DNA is TGTGCCAGCAGTTACTCCATCCCAAACACTGAAGCTTTCTTT. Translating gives CASSYSIPNTEAFF.

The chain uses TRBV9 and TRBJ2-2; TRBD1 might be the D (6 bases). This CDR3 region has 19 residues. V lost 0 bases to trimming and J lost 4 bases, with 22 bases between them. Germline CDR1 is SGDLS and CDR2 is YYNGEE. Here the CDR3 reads CASSVEDPGRGYSTGELFF. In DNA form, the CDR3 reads TGTGCCAGCAGCGTAGAAGATCCCGGCAGGGGCTACAGCACCGGGGAGCTGTTTTTT.

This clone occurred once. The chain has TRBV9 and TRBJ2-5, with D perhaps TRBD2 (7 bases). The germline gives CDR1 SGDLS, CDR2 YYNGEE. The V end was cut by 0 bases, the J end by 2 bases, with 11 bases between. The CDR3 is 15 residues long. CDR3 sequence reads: CASSVGGGTQETQYF. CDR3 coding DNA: TGTGCCAGCAGCGTAGGGGGGGGGACACAAGAGACCCAGTACTTC.

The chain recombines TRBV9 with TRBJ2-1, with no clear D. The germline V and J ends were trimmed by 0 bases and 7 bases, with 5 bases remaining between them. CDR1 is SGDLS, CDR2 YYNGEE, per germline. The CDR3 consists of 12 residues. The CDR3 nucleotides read TGTGCCAGCAGCGTAGGCGAGAATGAGCAGTTCTTC. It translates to CASSVGENEQFF.

CDR3 sequence (DNA): TGCGCCAGCAGCTTGGGCGGACAGGGTGCAGGAAACACCATATATTTT. Protein sequence: CASSLGGQGAGNTIYF. The chain links TRBV5-1 to TRBJ1-3; TRBD1 matches 8 bases. With 0 bases clipped from V and 4 bases from J, the junction kept 6 bases outside the gene matches. CDR1 and CDR2 (germline): SGHRS, YFSETQ. CDR3 length: 16 residues. The full variable domain, its missing parts supplied by reference TRBV5-1 and TRBJ1-3, is KAGVTQTPRYLIKTRGQQVTLSCSPISGHRSVSWYQQTPGQGLQFLFEYFSETQRNKGNFPGRFSGRQFSNSRSEMNVSTLELGDSALYLCASSLGGQGAGNTIYFGEGSWLTVV.

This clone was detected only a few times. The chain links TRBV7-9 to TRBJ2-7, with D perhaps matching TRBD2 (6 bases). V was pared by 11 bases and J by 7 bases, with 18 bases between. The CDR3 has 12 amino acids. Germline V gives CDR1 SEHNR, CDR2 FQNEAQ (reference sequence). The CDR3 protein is CAPWRVREEQYF. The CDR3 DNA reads TGTGCCCCCTGGAGGGTGAGGGAAGAGCAGTACTTC.

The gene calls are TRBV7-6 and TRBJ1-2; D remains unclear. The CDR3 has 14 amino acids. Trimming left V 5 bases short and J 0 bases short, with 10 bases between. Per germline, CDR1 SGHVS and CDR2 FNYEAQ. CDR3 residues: CASSLGNSNYGYTF. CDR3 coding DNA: TGTGCCAGCAGCCTCGGGAATTCTAACTATGGCTACACCTTC.